The 16 T cell receptor beta chains reported below all come from one sample, sequenced in a study of cytomegalovirus exposure and HLA in healthy donors. The PCR used 60 Vbeta and 13 Jbeta primers. The data were produced by immunoSEQ multiplex PCR, yet TCRdb's version contains in-frame clones alone and is incomplete. The sample carries more than 130,000 clones, 70% to 75% recorded once. Input material: PBMCs. The receptor source for this set is a human donor in good health.

This clone appeared a few times. The genes are TRBV12-5 and TRBJ1-1; 7 nucleotides align to TRBD1. The ends lost 0 bases at V and 1 base at J; junction bases unmatched: 5. Germline V gives CDR1 LGHNT, CDR2 FRNRAP. The CDR3 contains 16 residues. The CDR3 nucleotides are TGTGCTAGTGGTTTGGTAAGGGGGCGCGAGAACACTGAAGCTTTCTTT. This translates into CASGLVRGRENTEAFF.

The J gene is TRBJ2-1, the V gene TRBV5-4, with unresolved D. V lost 4 bases to trimming and J lost 0 bases, with 11 bases between them. Looked up from germline, CDR1 is SGHNT and CDR2 is YYREEE (reference sequence). CDR3 length: 15 amino acids. The CDR3 loop reads CASSPSVSSYNEQFF. The CDR3 coding sequence is TGTGCCAGCAGCCCATCAGTAAGCTCCTACAATGAGCAGTTCTTC.

V is TRBV7-2 and J is TRBJ2-1; 15 bases align to TRBD2. The CDR3 loop spans 16 amino acids. With V trimmed by 4 bases and J by 6 bases, 4 bases remained unmatched. Germline assignment: CDR1 SGHTA and CDR2 FQGNSA. The CDR3 loop reads CASSSRTSGRANEQFF. The DNA for the CDR3 is TGTGCCAGCAGCTCTCGGACTAGCGGGAGGGCCAATGAGCAGTTCTTC. Full variable domain (remainder filled in from reference TRBV7-2 and TRBJ2-1): GAGVSQSPSNKVTEKGKDVELRCDPISGHTALYWYRQSLGQGLEFLIYFQGNSAPDKSGLPSDRFSAERTGGSVSTLTIQRTQQEDSAVYLCASSSRTSGRANEQFFGPGTRLTVL.

This chain uses TRBV11-2 with TRBJ1-4; 8 bases are a match to TRBD1. Germline assignment: CDR1 SGHAT and CDR2 FQNNGV. The ends lost 5 bases at V and 5 bases at J; junction bases unmatched: 7. The CDR3 has 15 amino acids. In DNA, the CDR3 is TGTGCCAGCAGCCCCCGGACAGGGTTGAATGAAAAACTGTTTTTT. Translated, it gives CASSPRTGLNEKLFF.

The chain is built from TRBV9 and TRBJ2-7, with D unclear. Germline V gene sequence: CDR1 SGDLS, CDR2 YYNGEE. Trimming cost V 3 bases and J 5 bases, with 9 bases left between them. This CDR3 comprises 12 residues. In DNA form, the CDR3 reads TGTGCCAGCAGCGCCTCTCAGGACGAGCAGTACTTC. Its translation is CASSASQDEQYF.

The chain links TRBV5-4 to TRBJ2-2; TRBD2 aligns across 9 bases. Losses at the gene ends were 0 bases for V and 4 bases for J; bases not matched to a gene: 4. The CDR3 loop spans 16 amino acids. The germline V gene encodes CDR1 SGHNT and CDR2 YYREEE (reference sequence). As DNA, the CDR3 is TGTGCCAGCAGCTTGGTCCCTAGCGGGACCACCGGGGAGCTGTTTTTT. Its protein product is CASSLVPSGTTGELFF.

The CDR3 DNA follows: TGCGCCAGCAGCACTTGGACTAGCGGGGACGATACGCAGTATTTT. Residues: CASSTWTSGDDTQYF. The chain links TRBV5-1 to TRBJ2-3; 12 nucleotides agree with TRBD2. This CDR3 has 15 residues. Losses at the gene ends were 4 bases for V and 6 bases for J; bases not matched to a gene: 6. Per germline, CDR1 SGHRS and CDR2 YFSETQ.

This clone was counted only a few times. The rearrangement uses TRBV6-6 and TRBJ2-7; TRBD1 matches 8 bases. The germline gives CDR1 MNHNY, CDR2 SVGAGI (reference sequence). J lost 5 bases, V lost 4 bases, and 7 bases had no gene match. The CDR3 spans 14 residues. This CDR3 is CASSSGAGGNEQYF. The CDR3 DNA reads TGTGCCAGCAGTTCAGGGGCAGGGGGCAACGAGCAGTACTTC.

This clone was recorded only once. The chain carries TRBV5-1 and TRBJ2-1, with TRBD2 identical over 9 bases. CDR3 length: 15 amino acids. The V gene end was trimmed by 0 bases and the J gene end by 4 bases; junction bases not matched to a gene: 2. The germline gives CDR1 SGHRS, CDR2 YFSETQ. The CDR3 sequence is CASSLGAGGYNEQFF. CDR3 coding DNA: TGCGCCAGCAGCTTGGGAGCGGGGGGTTACAATGAGCAGTTCTTC.

In this sample, this clone turned up once. The genes are TRBV5-1 and TRBJ2-5; tentative D call: TRBD1 (6 bases). Germline V gene lookup returns CDR1 SGHRS and CDR2 YFSETQ. Trimming stripped 1 base from V and 2 bases from J, with 12 bases between. This CDR3 spans 15 amino acids. The CDR3 coding sequence is TGCGCCAGCAGCTTGTTAGGGGGAGTACAAGAGACCCAGTACTTC. Its translation is CASSLLGGVQETQYF. Drawing the rest from reference TRBV5-1 and TRBJ2-5, the complete variable domain is KAGVTQTPRYLIKTRGQQVTLSCSPISGHRSVSWYQQTPGQGLQFLFEYFSETQRNKGNFPGRFSGRQFSNSRSEMNVSTLELGDSALYLCASSLLGGVQETQYFGPGTRLLVL.

This clone was found a few times. The J gene is TRBJ2-5, the V gene TRBV18; TRBD2 aligns across 7 bases. Trimming at V came to 6 bases and at J to 3 bases, leaving 7 bases not matched to a gene. The CDR3 is 14 amino acids. Germline V gene lookup returns CDR1 KGHSH and CDR2 LQKENI. The DNA for the CDR3 is TGTGCCAGCTCTCAGACTAGCTCTGAAGAGACCCAGTACTTC. This sequence encodes CASSQTSSEETQYF. Filled out from reference TRBV18 and TRBJ2-5, the complete variable domain reads NAGVMQNPRHLVRRRGQEARLRCSPMKGHSHVYWYRQLPEEGLKFMVYLQKENIIDESGMPKERFSAEFPKEGPSILRIQQVVRGDSAAYFCASSQTSSEETQYFGPGTRLLVL.

This clone was recorded a few times. The V gene is TRBV19, the J gene TRBJ2-4, with 7 bases matching TRBD1. This CDR3 is 13 amino acids long. Germline values: CDR1 LNHDA, CDR2 SQIVND (reference sequence). The V gene end was trimmed by 7 bases and the J gene end by 4 bases; junction bases not matched to a gene: 4. In DNA form, the CDR3 reads TGTGCCAGTAAGGGGGCGCGGAAAAACATTCAGTACTTC. Protein: CASKGARKNIQYF.

The chain links TRBV6-5 to TRBJ1-1, with D hard to call. Germline assignment: CDR1 MNHEY and CDR2 SVGAGI. The CDR3 is made up of 11 amino acids. Trimming left V 5 bases short and J 6 bases short, with 7 bases between. CDR3 loop: CASSRTAEAFF. The CDR3 DNA is TGTGCCAGCAGTCGAACAGCTGAAGCTTTCTTT.

The chain has TRBV29-1 and TRBJ2-6; D may be TRBD2 (6 bases). CDR1 and CDR2 from the germline V gene are SQVTM and ANQGSEA. Deletions cut 3 bases from V and 4 bases from J, with 10 bases between. The CDR3 extends over 14 amino acids. The DNA for the CDR3 is TGCAGCGTTGAGGGCGGGGCGGGGGCCAACGTCCTGACTTTC. Amino acids: CSVEGGAGANVLTF.

The chain recombines TRBV15 with TRBJ2-5; no reliable D call. The CDR3 contains 14 residues. The germline gives CDR1 LNHNV, CDR2 YYDKDF (reference sequence). Trimming removed 0 bases from V and 2 bases from J, with 7 bases in between. The CDR3 DNA follows: TGTGCCACCAGCAGAGAGGCCCTGCAAGAGACCCAGTACTTC. The encoded protein is CATSREALQETQYF.

As for this clone: At one boundary the junction diverges from the germline segment, which might be a read error. The rearrangement joins TRBV7-8 to TRBJ2-7, with 8 positions matching TRBD1. The CDR3 totals 14 residues. From germline, CDR1 is SGHVS and CDR2 FQNEAQ. CDR3 amino acids: CASSFRDRTYKKDF. The DNA of the CDR3 is TGTGCCAGCAGCTTTCGGGACAGGACCTACAAAAAGGACTTC. The full variable domain, rest sourced from reference TRBV7-8 and TRBJ2-7, is GAGVSQSPRYKVAKRGQDVALRCDPISGHVSLFWYQQALGQGPEFLTYFQNEAQLDKSGLPSDRFFAERPEGSVSTLKIQRTQQEDSAVYLCASSFRDRTYKKDFGPGTRLTVT.